The entry below describes one T cell receptor (beta chain). TCRdb reanalysed the 5' RACE reads using MiXCR and keeps one entry per CDR3 protein. The sample contains 450,000 to 650,000 distinct CDR3 sequences, roughly 15% of which appear only once. This sample was included in a study of identical twins. Per the germline V gene, CDR1 is SGHRS and CDR2 is YFSETQ. V shed 2 bases and J 0 bases; nucleotides not matched to a gene: 7. This CDR3 has 17 residues. Another study also made use of these data, one on yellow fever vaccine responses in identical twins.

Sequencing was performed on CD4+ T cells sorted from blood. The source is a woman aged 18 to 35 in good health. The chain is built from TRBV5-1 and TRBJ2-2; 7 nucleotides agree with TRBD1. CDR3 coding DNA: TGCGCCAGCAGCTTACCCCGGACAGGCGCGAACACCGGGGAGCTGTTTTTT. Translation: CASSLPRTGANTGELFF.